This TCR beta chain was identified in a study of cytomegalovirus exposure and HLA in healthy donors. Study details: Of all 380 or so donors who were genotyped, roughly 83% belonged to the Caucasian-associated ancestry cluster. Study-level results: Upon later analysis, TCR association rates were observed to vary by HLA locus, being highest for DRB1 and lowest for HLA-C. In vitro testing confirmed three CMV-associated chains as specific for CMV antigens. It has been reported that TCR beta sequences accurately predicted the HLA-A and HLA-B alleles of most subjects.

Trimming shortened V by 6 bases and J by 0 bases, and 9 bases separated the two germline ends. CDR3 length: 14 residues. Germline loops: CDR1 MDHEN, CDR2 SYDVKM. Vbeta (60) and Jbeta (13) primers were used in the PCR. TCRdb's table, derived via immunoSEQ multiplex PCR, lists solely in-frame clones and lacks some. The sample has roughly 180,000 clones, 70% to 80% seen once; the top ten hold around 3%. Points on this clone: Its cognate antigen is unknown.

Sequenced sample: PBMCs. V gene TRBV28 combines with J gene TRBJ1-3, with unresolved D. The TCR sequence derives from a male donor in good health and CMV-seronegative. CDR3 protein: CASRGGLSGNTIYF. Written as DNA, the CDR3 is TGTGCCAGCAGAGGCGGACTCTCTGGAAACACCATATATTTT.